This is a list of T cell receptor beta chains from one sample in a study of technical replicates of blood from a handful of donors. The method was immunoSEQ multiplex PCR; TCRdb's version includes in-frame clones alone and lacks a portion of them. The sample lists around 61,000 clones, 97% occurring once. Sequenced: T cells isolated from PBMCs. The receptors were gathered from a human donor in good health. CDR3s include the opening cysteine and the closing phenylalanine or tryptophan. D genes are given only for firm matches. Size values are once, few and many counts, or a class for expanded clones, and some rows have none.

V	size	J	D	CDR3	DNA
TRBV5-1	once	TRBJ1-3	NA	CASSLGQSSGNTIYF	TGCGCCAGCAGCTTGGGACAGAGCTCTGGAAACACCATATATTTT
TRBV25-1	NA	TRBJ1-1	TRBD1	CASSGSIDRVGTEAFF	TGTGCCAGCAGTGGATCCATCGACAGGGTCGGCACTGAAGCTTTCTTT
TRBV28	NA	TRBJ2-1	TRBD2	CASSRVTAGGNEQFF	TGTGCCAGCAGCCGGGTTACAGCGGGAGGCAATGAGCAGTTCTTC
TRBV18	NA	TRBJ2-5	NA	CASSPLQQETQYF	TGTGCCAGCTCACCATTACAGCAAGAGACCCAGTACTTC
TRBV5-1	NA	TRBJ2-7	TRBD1	CASRPLQGMAEQYF	TGCGCCAGCCGTCCTTTACAGGGGATGGCCGAGCAGTACTTC
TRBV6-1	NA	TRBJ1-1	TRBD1	CASSVQGGNTEAFF	TGTGCCAGCAGTGTACAGGGGGGGAACACTGAAGCTTTCTTT
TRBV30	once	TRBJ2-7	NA	CAWRRQGSGSYEQYF	TGTGCCTGGAGGCGTCAGGGGAGCGGAAGCTACGAGCAGTACTTC
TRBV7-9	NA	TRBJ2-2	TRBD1	CASSGDRAKTGELFF	TGTGCCAGCAGCGGGGACAGGGCGAAAACCGGGGAGCTGTTTTTT
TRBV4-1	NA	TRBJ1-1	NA	CASSQLQVTFF	TGCGCCAGCAGCCAATTACAGGTGACTTTCTTT
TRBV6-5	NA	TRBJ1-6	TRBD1	CASSQPGQGNSPLHF	TGTGCCAGCAGTCAGCCGGGACAGGGTAATTCACCCCTCCACTTT
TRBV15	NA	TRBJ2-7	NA	CATSRDRLGDPYEQYF	TGTGCCACCAGCAGAGACCGACTAGGCGACCCCTACGAGCAGTACTTC
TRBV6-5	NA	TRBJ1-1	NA	CASSSRGTEAFF	TGTGCCAGCAGTTCCAGGGGCACTGAAGCTTTCTTT
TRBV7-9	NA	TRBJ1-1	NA	CASSPQGYPAFF	TGTGCCAGCAGCCCACAGGGATACCCGGCTTTCTTT
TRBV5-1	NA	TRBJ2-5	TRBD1	CASSLAGDRGETQYF	TGCGCCAGCAGCTTGGCGGGGGACAGGGGGGAGACCCAGTACTTC
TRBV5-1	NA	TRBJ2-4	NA	CASSLASAKNIQYF	TGCGCCAGCAGCTTGGCCTCCGCCAAAAACATTCAGTACTTC
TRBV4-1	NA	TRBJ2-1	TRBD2	CASSQRGLANEQFF	TGCGCCAGCAGCCAACGTGGACTAGCGAATGAGCAGTTCTTC
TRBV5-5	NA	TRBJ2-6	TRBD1	CASSYILLGQGSSGANVLTF	TGTGCCAGCAGCTACATCTTACTCGGACAGGGAAGCTCTGGGGCCAACGTCCTGACTTTC
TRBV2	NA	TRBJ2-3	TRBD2	CASSSLADTQYF	TGTGCCAGCAGTTCACTAGCGGATACGCAGTATTTT
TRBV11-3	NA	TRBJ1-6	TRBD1	CASSPETGTPLHF	TGTGCCAGCAGCCCGGAGACAGGGACACCCCTCCACTTT
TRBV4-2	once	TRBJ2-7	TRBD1	CASSQASTGVEQYF	TGTGCCAGCAGCCAAGCTAGTACAGGGGTCGAGCAGTACTTC
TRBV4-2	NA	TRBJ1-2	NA	CASRRGGDILNYGYTF	TGTGCCAGCAGGCGTGGTGGGGACATCCTTAACTATGGCTACACCTTC
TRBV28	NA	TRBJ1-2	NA	CASSFRDYGYTF	TGTGCCAGCAGTTTTCGGGACTATGGCTACACCTTC
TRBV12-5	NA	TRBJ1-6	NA	CASGLSVNSPLHF	TGTGCTAGTGGTTTGTCTGTAAATTCACCCCTCCACTTT
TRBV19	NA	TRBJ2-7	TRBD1	CASSMIAGTGSYEQYF	TGTGCCAGTAGTATGATCGCCGGGACAGGGTCCTACGAGCAGTACTTC
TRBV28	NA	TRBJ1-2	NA	CASSSTSYRRNYGYTF	TGTGCCAGCAGTTCGACCTCATATCGGAGAAACTATGGCTACACCTTC
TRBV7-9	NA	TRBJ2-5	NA	CASRIAVVGETQYF	TGTGCCAGCAGGATAGCGGTGGTTGGGGAGACCCAGTACTTC
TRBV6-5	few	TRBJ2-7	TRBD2	CASASGGGWEQYF	TGTGCCAGCGCTAGCGGGGGGGGGTGGGAGCAGTACTTC
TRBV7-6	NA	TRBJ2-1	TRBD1	CASSLEWPGQGYNEQFF	TGTGCCAGCAGCTTAGAATGGCCGGGACAGGGATACAATGAGCAGTTCTTC
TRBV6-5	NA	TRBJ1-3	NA	CASSLTDLGNTIYF	TGTGCCAGCAGTTTGACAGACTTAGGAAACACCATATATTTT
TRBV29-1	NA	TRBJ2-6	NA	CSVDGPSGANVLTF	TGCAGCGTTGACGGTCCATCTGGGGCCAACGTCCTGACTTTC
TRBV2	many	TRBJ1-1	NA	CASSALLVSEAFF	TGTGCCAGCAGTGCTCTCCTAGTCAGTGAAGCTTTCTTT
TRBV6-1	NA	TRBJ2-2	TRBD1	CASSERTGHFPSGELFF	TGTGCCAGCAGTGAGCGGACAGGTCACTTCCCTAGCGGGGAGCTGTTTTTT